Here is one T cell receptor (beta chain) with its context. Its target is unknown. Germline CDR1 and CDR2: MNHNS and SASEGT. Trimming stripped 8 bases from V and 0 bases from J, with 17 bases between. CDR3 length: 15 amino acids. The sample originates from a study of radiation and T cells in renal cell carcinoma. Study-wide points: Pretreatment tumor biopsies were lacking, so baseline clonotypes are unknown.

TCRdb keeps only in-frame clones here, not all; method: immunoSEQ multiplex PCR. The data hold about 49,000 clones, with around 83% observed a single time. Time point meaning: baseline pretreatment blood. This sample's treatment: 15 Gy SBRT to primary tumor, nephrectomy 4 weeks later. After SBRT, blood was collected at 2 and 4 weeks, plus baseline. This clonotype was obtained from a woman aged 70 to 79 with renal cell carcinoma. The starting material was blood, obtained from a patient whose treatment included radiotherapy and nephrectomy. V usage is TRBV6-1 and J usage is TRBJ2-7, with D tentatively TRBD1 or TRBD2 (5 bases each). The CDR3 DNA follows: TGTGCCAGCGATACACTTGCAGGGAGCTCCTACGAGCAGTACTTC. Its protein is CASDTLAGSSYEQYF.